Listed below are T cell receptor beta chains from one sample, sequenced in a study of response to subunit inactivated influenza vaccine. TCRdb ran MiXCR on the RT-PCR reads and lists one entry per CDR3 protein. The sample consists of 280,000 or so distinct CDR3 sequences, around a fifth of them appearing once. The sample was PBMCs from blood, taken less than 22 months after vaccination. The receptors come from a man between 50 and 75 years old who received an inactivated influenza vaccine. The CDR3 runs from the conserved cysteine through the conserved F or W. Each record gives: clone size, V gene, J gene, D gene, CDR3 DNA, CDR3 protein. A D gene is named only where the DNA matches it firmly. Where a row states a size, it is once, few, many or the class of an expanded clone; other rows omit it.

many,TRBV12-3/TRBV12-4,TRBJ1-2,-,TGTGCCAGCAGTTTTTGGATTAACTATGGCTACACCTTC,CASSFWINYGYTF
-,TRBV5-6,TRBJ1-4,TRBD1,TGTGCCAGCAGCGGGACAGAAAGTGAAAAACTGTTTTTT,CASSGTESEKLFF
-,TRBV6-5,TRBJ1-2,-,TGTGCCAGCAGTTACTCGAAAGGGGTTGGCTACACCTTC,CASSYSKGVGYTF
-,TRBV20-1,TRBJ2-1,TRBD2,TGCAGTCCCCTCTGGACTAGCGGGAGACCTGAGCAGTTCTTC,CSPLWTSGRPEQFF
few,TRBV9,TRBJ1-2,TRBD1,TGTGCCAGCAGCGTCGCGGACAGGGTTTCTCACGGCTACACCTTC,CASSVADRVSHGYTF
few,TRBV4-1,TRBJ1-5,-,TGCGCCAGCAGCCAAGATTGGGGAAATCAGCCCCAGCATTTT,CASSQDWGNQPQHF
-,TRBV19,TRBJ2-5,TRBD1,TGTGCCAGTAGTCCACGACAGGGTGGAGAGACCCAGTACTTC,CASSPRQGGETQYF
few,TRBV18,TRBJ2-7,TRBD2,TGTGCCAGCTCACCACCGGGGAAGCGGGAGGGCGAGCAGTACTTC,CASSPPGKREGEQYF
-,TRBV4-2,TRBJ2-3,TRBD2,TGTGCCAGCAGCCAAGAGACTAGCGGGGGCCTTAGCACAGATACGCAGTATTTT,CASSQETSGGLSTDTQYF
-,TRBV25-1,TRBJ1-6,-,TGTGCCACGTCGAGCTCCTATAATTCACCCCTCCACTTT,CATSSSYNSPLHF
-,TRBV18,TRBJ2-3,TRBD2,TGTGCCAGCTCACCACCTAATAGACTAGCGGGGCGGACAGATACGCAGTATTTT,CASSPPNRLAGRTDTQYF
-,TRBV4-2,TRBJ2-1,-,TGTGCCAGCAGCCAGGCGACTAACAATGAGCAGTTCTTC,CASSQATNNEQFF
-,TRBV29-1,TRBJ1-1,-,TGCAGCGTTGAGGGTTCCGCTGAAGCTTTCTTT,CSVEGSAEAFF
-,TRBV18,TRBJ1-1,-,TGTGCCAGCTCACCACCAAGGGGTGAAGCTTTCTTT,CASSPPRGEAFF
few,TRBV12-3/TRBV12-4,TRBJ2-5,TRBD1,TGTGCCAGCAGTTTAGGACAGGGGAAGACCCAGTACTTC,CASSLGQGKTQYF
few,TRBV25-1,TRBJ2-7,-,TGTGCCAGCAGTGTCGGACCCTACGAGCAGTACTTC,CASSVGPYEQYF
many,TRBV27,TRBJ2-2,TRBD2,TGTGCCACTTCACTAGCGGGGGGTATGACCGGGGAGCTGTTTTTT,CATSLAGGMTGELFF
few,TRBV7-2,TRBJ1-5,-,TGTGCCAGCAGCCCCGTGGGTCGCCAAAATCAGCCCCAGCATTTT,CASSPVGRQNQPQHF
few,TRBV27,TRBJ1-6,-,TGTGCCAGCAGTTTAAGCAGGAGGAGCTCCTATAATTCACCCCTCCACTTT,CASSLSRRSSYNSPLHF
few,TRBV20-1,TRBJ1-1,-,TGCAGTGCTAGAGACTGGGCGAACACTGAAGCTTTCTTT,CSARDWANTEAFF
few,TRBV6-5,TRBJ2-1,-,TGTGCCAGCAGTTCCTTCTTCAGGGGGGATCCCTACAATGAGCAGTTCTTC,CASSSFFRGDPYNEQFF
many,TRBV29-1,TRBJ2-7,-,TGCAGCGTTGGATCCAGGGAGACGCAGTACTTC,CSVGSRETQYF
few,TRBV27,TRBJ2-2,-,TGTGCCAGCGGTAAAAGGACCGGGGAGCTGTTTTTT,CASGKRTGELFF
-,TRBV21-1,TRBJ1-5,-,TGTGCCAGCAGCAAAACACTAGGAACAGGGGGTTGGCAGCCCCAGCATTTT,CASSKTLGTGGWQPQHF
-,TRBV5-6,TRBJ2-2,-,TGTGCCAGCAGCTTCGGGACAACCCTCGCCGGGGAGCTGTTTTTT,CASSFGTTLAGELFF
once,TRBV4-3,TRBJ2-5,TRBD1,TGCGCCAGCAGCCAATCACCCGGGACAGAAGAGAACCAGTACTTC,CASSQSPGTEENQYF
few,TRBV20-1,TRBJ1-6,TRBD1,TGCAGTGCTAGAGGAGCTACCGGGACAGGGGTTACACCCCTCCACTTT,CSARGATGTGVTPLHF
many,TRBV6-2/TRBV6-3,TRBJ1-1,-,TGTGCCAGCAGCCAAGGACAGATGAACACTGAAGCTTTCTTT,CASSQGQMNTEAFF
many,TRBV27,TRBJ1-5,-,TGTGCCAGCAGTCCCCTCCGGACAGCTAGCAATCAGCCCCAGCATTTT,CASSPLRTASNQPQHF
-,TRBV30,TRBJ1-5,-,TGTGCCTGGAGTGTCAGTGGGGGCAATCAGCCCCAGCATTTT,CAWSVSGGNQPQHF
few,TRBV5-1,TRBJ1-1,-,TGCGCCAGCAGCTTGGCTACAGGGAGCACTGAAGCTTTCTTT,CASSLATGSTEAFF
-,TRBV5-6,TRBJ1-2,-,TGTGCCAGCAGCCCGAGGATTGAGAACTATGGCTACACCTTC,CASSPRIENYGYTF
many,TRBV18,TRBJ2-4,-,TGTGCCAGCTCACCAGGGGTTAGTGGCAAAAACATTCAGTACTTC,CASSPGVSGKNIQYF
-,TRBV2,TRBJ1-5,TRBD1,TGTGCCAGCATCGGGACAGGGTCGGGGCCCCAGCATTTT,CASIGTGSGPQHF
-,TRBV5-1,TRBJ1-2,-,TGCGCCAGCAGCTTGGACAGGCAGCTAGAGGGCTACACCTTC,CASSLDRQLEGYTF
-,TRBV5-1,TRBJ2-5,TRBD1,TGCGCCAGCAGCTGGGACAGTCAAGAGACCCAGTACTTC,CASSWDSQETQYF
-,TRBV5-5,TRBJ1-5,-,TGTGCCAGCAGCTTGGAGAGTGGGCCCCAGCATTTT,CASSLESGPQHF